One and the same sample provided the 6 T cell receptor beta chains below, sequenced in a study of cytomegalovirus exposure and HLA in healthy donors. It was with 60 Vbeta and 13 Jbeta primers that the PCR ran. TCRdb keeps only in-frame clones here, not all; method: immunoSEQ multiplex PCR. Among over 150,000 clones listed, about two thirds were seen once. The sequenced sample consisted of PBMCs. These receptors all stem from a woman in her twenties or thirties in good health and CMV-seronegative.

V gene TRBV19 combines with J gene TRBJ2-3; 15 positions agree with TRBD2. The CDR3 extends over 16 amino acids. Germline V gene lookup returns CDR1 LNHDA and CDR2 SQIVND (reference sequence). The ends lost 6 bases at V and 3 bases at J; junction bases unmatched: 4. The CDR3 DNA reads TGTGCCAGTAGCTCTGGGACTAGCGGGGGGACAGATACGCAGTATTTT. It specifies CASSSGTSGGTDTQYF.

Only one count was recorded for this clone. The genes are TRBV30 and TRBJ1-1; D is unclear. The CDR3 is 13 residues long. In germline, CDR1 is GTSNPN, CDR2 SVGIG (reference sequence). V was trimmed by 0 bases and J by 5 bases, leaving 10 bases between them. CDR3 sequence reads: CAWSVEVRTEAFF. CDR3 bases: TGTGCCTGGAGTGTAGAGGTAAGAACTGAAGCTTTCTTT.

The chain joins TRBV7-2 to TRBJ1-5; TRBD1 is a possible D gene (6 bases). From germline, CDR1 is SGHTA and CDR2 FQGNSA. This CDR3 region has 15 residues. Between the trimmed V and J ends, which lost 5 bases and 2 bases, there was a span of 13 bases. The CDR3 reads CASSLTGIGNQPQHF. The CDR3 DNA reads TGTGCCAGCAGCCTTACAGGGATTGGCAATCAGCCCCAGCATTTT.

The rearrangement joins TRBV7-2 to TRBJ1-1; D unclear. Trimming removed 6 bases at V and 0 bases at J, with 5 bases between. The CDR3 is 12 residues long. In germline, CDR1 is SGHTA, CDR2 FQGNSA. In DNA, the CDR3 is TGTGCCAGCAGTAACATGAACACTGAAGCTTTCTTT. This translates into CASSNMNTEAFF.

The rearrangement joins TRBV14 to TRBJ2-1; a weak D match, TRBD2 (6 bases). The CDR3 consists of 15 residues. The V end was cut by 3 bases, the J end by 6 bases, with 15 bases between. Germline CDR1 reads SGHDN; CDR2 reads FVKESK. CDR3 protein: CASSQFVFGGNEQFF. In DNA form, the CDR3 reads TGTGCCAGCAGCCAGTTTGTATTCGGGGGCAATGAGCAGTTCTTC.

The chain employs TRBV28 and TRBJ2-3; the match to TRBD2 covers 9 bases. V lost 7 bases and J lost 4; bases outside the gene matches: 9. The CDR3 sequence is 15 residues long. CDR1 is MDHEN and CDR2 is SYDVKM in the germline V gene. CDR3 sequence reads: CASTRVAGDPDTQYF. CDR3 nucleotides: TGTGCCAGCACACGGGTAGCGGGAGACCCAGATACGCAGTATTTT.